This T cell receptor (beta chain) was sequenced during a study of T cells after yellow fever vaccination. Study results and limitations: Most clones from primary vaccination resurfaced after the booster (roughly 96% CD4, about 91% CD8).

The TCR cDNA carried a universal primer site and UMIs from 5'RACE template switching. TCRdb redid the calling of the 5' RACE reads with MiXCR, one entry per CDR3 protein. The sample consists of 300,000 to 400,000 distinct CDR3 sequences, over 8% of them appearing once. CDR3 length: 14 amino acids. V was pared by 3 bases and J by 9 bases, with 12 bases between. This clonotype occurred once. What it binds is unknown. It may be a read error: a sequence one base away is much more abundant. Specimen: PBMCs, collected on the day of the first yellow fever vaccination. The clonotype comes from a man aged 18 to 30 who received the YFV17D yellow fever vaccine. The chain employs TRBV12-3 or TRBV12-4 and TRBJ1-6, with D uncertain. For the CDR3, the DNA is TGTGCCAGCAGTTTGACGCCAGATATTTCACCCCTCCACTTT. Amino acids: CASSLTPDISPLHF.